This T cell receptor beta chain originates from a study of T cells after yellow fever vaccination. The CDR3 consists of 17 residues. The germline V and J ends were trimmed by 0 bases and 4 bases, with 17 bases remaining between them. Germline loops: CDR1 SGHKS, CDR2 YYEKEE (reference sequence). TCRdb re-called the 5' RACE reads with MiXCR, one entry per CDR3 protein. Among some 350,000 distinct CDR3 sequences listed, about 4% were seen once. V and J are TRBV5-5 and TRBJ2-4, with D perhaps TRBD1 or TRBD2 (5 bases each). The sample was PBMCs, taken 5 days after the yellow fever booster vaccination. The sequence was obtained from a man aged 18-30 years who received the YFV17D yellow fever vaccine. In nucleotides, the CDR3 is TGTGCCAGCAGCTTGGAAAGGTTGGGACGGTTGAAAAACATTCAGTACTTC. As protein: CASSLERLGRLKNIQYF. Supplemented by reference TRBV5-5 and TRBJ2-4, the full variable domain reads DAGVTQSPTHLIKTRGQQVTLRCSPISGHKSVSWYQQVLGQGPQFIFQYYEKEERGRGNFPDRFSARQFPNYSSELNVNALLLGDSALYLCASSLERLGRLKNIQYFGAGTRLSVL.